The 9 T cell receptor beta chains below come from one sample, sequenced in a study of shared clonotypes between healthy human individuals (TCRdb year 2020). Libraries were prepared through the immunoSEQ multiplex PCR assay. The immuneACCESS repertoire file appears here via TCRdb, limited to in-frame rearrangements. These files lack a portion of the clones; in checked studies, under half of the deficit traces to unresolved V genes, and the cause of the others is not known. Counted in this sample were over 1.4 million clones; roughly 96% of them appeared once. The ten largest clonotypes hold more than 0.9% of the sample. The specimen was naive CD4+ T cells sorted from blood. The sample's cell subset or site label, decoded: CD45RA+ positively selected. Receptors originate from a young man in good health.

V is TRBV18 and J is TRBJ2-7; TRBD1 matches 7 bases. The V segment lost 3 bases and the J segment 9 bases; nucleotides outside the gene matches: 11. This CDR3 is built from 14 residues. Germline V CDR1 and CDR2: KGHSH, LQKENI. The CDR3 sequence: CASSPNPTGIGQYF. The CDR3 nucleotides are TGTGCCAGCTCACCTAATCCGACAGGGATTGGGCAGTACTTC.

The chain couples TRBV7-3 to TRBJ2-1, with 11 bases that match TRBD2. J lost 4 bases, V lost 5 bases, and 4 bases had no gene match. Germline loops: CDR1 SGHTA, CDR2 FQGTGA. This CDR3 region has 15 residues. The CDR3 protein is CASSPRLAGYNEQFF. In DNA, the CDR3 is TGTGCCAGCAGCCCCAGACTAGCGGGGTACAATGAGCAGTTCTTC.

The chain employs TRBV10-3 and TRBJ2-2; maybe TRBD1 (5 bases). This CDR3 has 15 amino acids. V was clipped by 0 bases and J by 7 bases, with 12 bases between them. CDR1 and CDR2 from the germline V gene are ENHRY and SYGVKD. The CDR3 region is CAISESTALGGELFF. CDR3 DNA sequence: TGTGCCATCAGTGAGTCGACAGCGTTAGGCGGGGAGCTGTTTTTT.

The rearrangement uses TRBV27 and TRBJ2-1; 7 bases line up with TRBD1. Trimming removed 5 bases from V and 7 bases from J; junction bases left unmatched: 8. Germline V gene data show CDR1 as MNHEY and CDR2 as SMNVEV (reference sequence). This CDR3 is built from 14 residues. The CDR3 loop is CASSDSQGDNEQFF. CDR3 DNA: TGTGCCAGCAGTGACTCCCAGGGGGATAATGAGCAGTTCTTC.

DNA for the CDR3: TGCGCCAGCAGCCAGGAGGGGTACACCGGGGAGCTGTTTTTT. The encoded protein is CASSQEGYTGELFF. The rearrangement uses TRBV5-1 and TRBJ2-2; weak D call: TRBD2 (6 bases). CDR1 and CDR2 (germline): SGHRS, YFSETQ. The CDR3 contains 14 residues. Trimming left V 4 bases short and J 3 bases short, with 10 bases between. The variable domain in full, completed from reference TRBV5-1 and TRBJ2-2, reads KAGVTQTPRYLIKTRGQQVTLSCSPISGHRSVSWYQQTPGQGLQFLFEYFSETQRNKGNFPGRFSGRQFSNSRSEMNVSTLELGDSALYLCASSQEGYTGELFFGEGSRLTVL.

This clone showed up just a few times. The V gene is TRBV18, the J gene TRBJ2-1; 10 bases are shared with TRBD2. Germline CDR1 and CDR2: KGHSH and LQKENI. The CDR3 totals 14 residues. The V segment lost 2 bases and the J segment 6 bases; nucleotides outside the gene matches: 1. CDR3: CASSPGTSVNEQFF. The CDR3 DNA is TGTGCCAGCTCACCAGGGACTAGCGTCAATGAGCAGTTCTTC.

Here the CDR3 reads CASSLLEHWDEQYF. The CDR3 DNA sequence: TGCGCCAGCAGCCTCCTAGAACACTGGGACGAGCAGTACTTC. V is TRBV4-1 and J is TRBJ2-7; no reliable D call. Germline V gene sequence: CDR1 MGHRA, CDR2 YSYEKL. The V end was cut by 4 bases, the J end by 5 bases, with 15 bases between. This CDR3 has 14 residues.

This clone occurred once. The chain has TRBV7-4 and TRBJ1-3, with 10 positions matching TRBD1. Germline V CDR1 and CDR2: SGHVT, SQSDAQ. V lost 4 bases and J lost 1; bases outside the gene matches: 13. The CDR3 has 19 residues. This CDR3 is CASSSIDRGPDLSGNTIYF. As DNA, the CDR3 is TGTGCCAGCAGCTCAATCGACAGGGGGCCGGACTTATCTGGAAACACCATATATTTT.

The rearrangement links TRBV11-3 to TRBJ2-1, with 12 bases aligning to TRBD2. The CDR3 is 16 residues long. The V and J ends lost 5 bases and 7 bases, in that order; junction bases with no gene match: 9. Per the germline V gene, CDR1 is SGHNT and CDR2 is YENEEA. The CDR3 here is CASSLRLAGVSNEQFF. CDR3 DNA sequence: TGTGCCAGCAGCCTCCGACTAGCGGGAGTATCGAATGAGCAGTTCTTC.